These T cell receptor beta chains were read from a single sample in a study of blood T cell repertoires in COVID-19. Here immunoSEQ multiplex PCR was the method, and the copy in TCRdb shows in-frame clones only, minus some. The sample lists 250,000 to 300,000 clones, about 76% occurring once. Sequenced: peripheral blood. The receptors here all came from a woman in her fifties or sixties with active or convalescent COVID-19. CDR3s include the opening cysteine and the closing phenylalanine or tryptophan.

v_call: TRBV21-1; j_call: TRBJ2-1; cdr3_aa: CASSKRAWGEYNEQFF
v_call: TRBV19; j_call: TRBJ1-2; cdr3_aa: CASNFKANYGYTF
v_call: TRBV12-5; j_call: TRBJ1-5; cdr3_aa: CASGLVNRGLSFNQPQHF
v_call: TRBV6-5; j_call: TRBJ1-5; cdr3_aa: CASQGQASNQPQHF
v_call: TRBV5-5; j_call: TRBJ1-1; cdr3_aa: CASSLEGWEAFF
v_call: TRBV7-2; j_call: TRBJ1-6; cdr3_aa: CASSSRAAGDSPLHF
v_call: TRBV4-3; j_call: TRBJ2-1; cdr3_aa: CASSQLTGDNEQFF
v_call: TRBV2; j_call: TRBJ2-3; cdr3_aa: CASTSGYTDTQYF
v_call: TRBV5-4; j_call: TRBJ2-2; cdr3_aa: CASSQQGSGELFF
v_call: TRBV7-2; j_call: TRBJ2-1; cdr3_aa: CASSLSGFNEQFF
v_call: TRBV5-1; j_call: TRBJ1-4; cdr3_aa: CASSSDGNEKLFF
v_call: TRBV10-3; j_call: TRBJ2-1; cdr3_aa: CAQSGQSYNEQFF
v_call: TRBV19; j_call: TRBJ1-1; cdr3_aa: CASSRPWGQGNTEAFF
v_call: TRBV4-2; j_call: TRBJ1-5; cdr3_aa: CASSAGFSSNQPQHF
v_call: TRBV19; j_call: TRBJ1-6; cdr3_aa: CASSKGPRGHSPLHF
v_call: TRBV11-2; j_call: TRBJ2-1; cdr3_aa: CASSSWGSGGVEQFF
v_call: TRBV4-3; j_call: TRBJ2-1; cdr3_aa: CASSQREQSRSYNEQFF
v_call: TRBV30; j_call: TRBJ1-2; cdr3_aa: CAWSADRFYGYTF
v_call: TRBV6-2/TRBV6-3; j_call: TRBJ1-2; cdr3_aa: CASSNGQRIYGYTF
v_call: TRBV9; j_call: TRBJ2-1; cdr3_aa: CATAGGPSYNEQFF
v_call: TRBV10-3; j_call: TRBJ1-1; cdr3_aa: CAISERGPDTEAFF
v_call: TRBV5-1; j_call: TRBJ2-7; cdr3_aa: CASSLDWGQGPDTGEQYF
v_call: TRBV19; j_call: TRBJ2-4; cdr3_aa: CASSMGRILAKNIQYF
v_call: TRBV21-1; j_call: TRBJ2-4; cdr3_aa: CASSKARRVAKNIQYF
v_call: TRBV7-8; j_call: TRBJ1-2; cdr3_aa: CASSSTGTGGYYGYTF
v_call: TRBV24-1; j_call: TRBJ1-3; cdr3_aa: CATSDPTGSPGNTIYF
v_call: TRBV30; j_call: TRBJ2-7; cdr3_aa: CALQTGTGDGEQYF
v_call: TRBV6-2/TRBV6-3; j_call: TRBJ2-2; cdr3_aa: CASSFRAGELFF
v_call: TRBV28; j_call: TRBJ2-7; cdr3_aa: CASSPPSREQYF
v_call: TRBV30; j_call: TRBJ1-3; cdr3_aa: CAWSRQGINTIYF
v_call: TRBV12-5; j_call: TRBJ2-1; cdr3_aa: CASGLGVSYNEQFF
v_call: TRBV7-2; j_call: TRBJ2-3; cdr3_aa: CASSSPDRGSTDTQYF
v_call: TRBV10-2; j_call: TRBJ2-7; cdr3_aa: CASSGDSDEQYF
v_call: TRBV7-9; j_call: TRBJ2-3; cdr3_aa: CASSSQGAGDTQYF
v_call: TRBV15; j_call: TRBJ2-3; cdr3_aa: CATSTPTGTQYF
v_call: TRBV9; j_call: TRBJ1-1; cdr3_aa: CASSVVGTGNTEAFF
v_call: TRBV28; j_call: TRBJ2-2; cdr3_aa: CASRVLAGVTGELFF
v_call: TRBV7-6; j_call: TRBJ1-1; cdr3_aa: CASGADTNTEAFF
v_call: TRBV20-1; j_call: TRBJ2-3; cdr3_aa: CSASTSDTQYF
v_call: TRBV10-3; j_call: TRBJ2-7; cdr3_aa: CAISGRGGYEQYF
v_call: TRBV5-1; j_call: TRBJ1-1; cdr3_aa: CASSLVSLANTEAFF
v_call: TRBV19; j_call: TRBJ1-1; cdr3_aa: CASSIGVVGNTEAFF
v_call: TRBV9; j_call: TRBJ2-1; cdr3_aa: CASSLGQGSNEQFF
v_call: TRBV27; j_call: TRBJ2-1; cdr3_aa: CASSLGANEQFF
v_call: TRBV5-4; j_call: TRBJ2-2; cdr3_aa: CASSRGGGANTGELFF
v_call: TRBV29-1; j_call: TRBJ2-1; cdr3_aa: CRGGRGTGSNEQFF
v_call: TRBV9; j_call: TRBJ2-5; cdr3_aa: CASSVTGTSGGETQYF
v_call: TRBV19; j_call: TRBJ1-1; cdr3_aa: CASRDRGSMNTEAFF
v_call: TRBV30; j_call: TRBJ2-2; cdr3_aa: CACYSGELFF
v_call: TRBV20-1; j_call: TRBJ1-1; cdr3_aa: CSASRGAYNTEAFF
v_call: TRBV2; j_call: TRBJ2-7; cdr3_aa: CASNLAASYEQYF
v_call: TRBV2; j_call: TRBJ1-3; cdr3_aa: CASSAARTGGNTIYF
v_call: TRBV7-8; j_call: TRBJ2-3; cdr3_aa: CASSLGGGGTDTQYF
v_call: TRBV12-3/TRBV12-4; j_call: TRBJ2-4; cdr3_aa: CASSGTGNIQYF
v_call: TRBV12-3/TRBV12-4; j_call: TRBJ1-2; cdr3_aa: CASSHEGNGYTF
v_call: TRBV29-1; j_call: TRBJ2-2; cdr3_aa: CSVAGPAGELFF
v_call: TRBV9; j_call: TRBJ2-3; cdr3_aa: CASSPRGAVDTQYF
v_call: TRBV5-1; j_call: TRBJ2-7; cdr3_aa: CASSSVSTSSYEQYF